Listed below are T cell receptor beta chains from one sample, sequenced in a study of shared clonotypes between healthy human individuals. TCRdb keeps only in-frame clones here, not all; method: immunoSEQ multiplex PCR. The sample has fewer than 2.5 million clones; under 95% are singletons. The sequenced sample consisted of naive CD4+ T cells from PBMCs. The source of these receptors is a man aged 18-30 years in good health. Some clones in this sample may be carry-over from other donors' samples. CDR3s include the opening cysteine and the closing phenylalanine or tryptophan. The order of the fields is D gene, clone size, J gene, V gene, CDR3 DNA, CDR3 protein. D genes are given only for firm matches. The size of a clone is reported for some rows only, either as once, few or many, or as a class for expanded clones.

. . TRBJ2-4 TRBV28 TGTGCCAGCAGTTTGGACAGCGCAGGAGCCAAAAACATTCAGTACTTC CASSLDSAGAKNIQYF
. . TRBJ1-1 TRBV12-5 TGTGCTAGTGGTACTACCGGAAACACTGAAGCTTTCTTT CASGTTGNTEAFF
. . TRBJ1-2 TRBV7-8 TGTGCCAGCAGCTTTATTACAGGGACCTCCTTAATGATGGGCTACACCTTC CASSFITGTSLMMGYTF
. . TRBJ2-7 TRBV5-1 TGCGCCAGCAGCGCCGGGTTGACAGTACCGCGGAACGAGCAGTACTTC CASSAGLTVPRNEQYF
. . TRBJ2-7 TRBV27 TGTGCCAGCAGTCAGGAAGTGGGGTCCCACGAGCAGTACTTC CASSQEVGSHEQYF
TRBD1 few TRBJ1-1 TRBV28 TGTGCCAGCAGTCCCGGGACAGGGAAGGGGAACACTGAAGCTTTCTTT CASSPGTGKGNTEAFF
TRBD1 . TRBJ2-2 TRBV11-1 TGTGCCAGCAGCCACCGGGACAGGCCAAACACCGGGGAGCTGTTTTTT CASSHRDRPNTGELFF
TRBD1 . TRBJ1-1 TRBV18 TGTGCCAGCTCGCCACAGGGGCCCCTGAACACTGAAGCTTTCTTT CASSPQGPLNTEAFF
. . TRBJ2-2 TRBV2 TGTGCCAGCAGTTTCGTGGGGACGATGAACACCGGGGAGCTGTTTTTT CASSFVGTMNTGELFF
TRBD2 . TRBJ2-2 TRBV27 TGTGCCAGCAGCAAACGCCCTCCGGGACTAGCGGGAGGTAGGCCCGGGGAGCTGTTTTTT CASSKRPPGLAGGRPGELFF
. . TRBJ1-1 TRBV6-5 TGTGCCAGCAGTTACTTGACGTCGGGGAACACTGAAGCTTTCTTT CASSYLTSGNTEAFF
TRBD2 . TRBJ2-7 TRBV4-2 TGTGCCAGCAGCCAAGAATTCGGACTAGCGGGAGGCGAGCAGTACTTC CASSQEFGLAGGEQYF
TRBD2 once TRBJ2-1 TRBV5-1 TGCGCCAGCAGCTTAACGGTAGCGGGAGACAATGAGCAGTTCTTC CASSLTVAGDNEQFF
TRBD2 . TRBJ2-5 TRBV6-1 TGTGCCAGCACTAGCGGGACGGAGACCCAGTACTTC CASTSGTETQYF
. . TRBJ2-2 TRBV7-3 TGTGCCAGCAGCTTAATGGTGTCCGGGGAGCTGTTTTTT CASSLMVSGELFF
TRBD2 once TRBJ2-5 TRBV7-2 TGTGCCAGCAGCTTAGCTGCGGGAGGGTACCAAGAGACCCAGTACTTC CASSLAAGGYQETQYF